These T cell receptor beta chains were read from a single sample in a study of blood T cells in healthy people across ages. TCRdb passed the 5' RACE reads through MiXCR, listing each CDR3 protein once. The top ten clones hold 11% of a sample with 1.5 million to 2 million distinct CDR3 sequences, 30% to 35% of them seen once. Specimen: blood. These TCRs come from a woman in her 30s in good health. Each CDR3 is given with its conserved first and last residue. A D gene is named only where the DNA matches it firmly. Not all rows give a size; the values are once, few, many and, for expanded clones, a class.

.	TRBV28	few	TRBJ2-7	CASSQPRWEQYF	TGTGCCAGCAGTCAACCCCGGTGGGAGCAGTACTTC
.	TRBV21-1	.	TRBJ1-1	CASSKEGREDSNLNTEAFF	TGTGCCAGCAGCAAAGAGGGCAGGGAGGATAGTAACTTAAACACTGAAGCTTTCTTT
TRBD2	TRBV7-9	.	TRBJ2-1	CASSFLAGHNEQFF	TGTGCCAGCAGCTTTCTAGCGGGGCACAATGAGCAGTTCTTC
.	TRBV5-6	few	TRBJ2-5	CASSPEVGAETQYF	TGTGCCAGCAGCCCGGAGGTCGGGGCGGAGACCCAGTACTTC
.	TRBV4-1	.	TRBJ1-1	CASSQERRGAFF	TGCGCCAGCAGCCAAGAGAGGAGGGGGGCTTTCTTT
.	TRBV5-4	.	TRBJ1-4	CASSLQPGDEKLFF	TGTGCCAGCAGCTTGCAACCTGGGGATGAAAAACTGTTTTTT
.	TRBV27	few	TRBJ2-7	CASSLIMGNHYEQYF	TGTGCCAGCAGTTTAATCATGGGAAACCACTACGAGCAGTACTTC
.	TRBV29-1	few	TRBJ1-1	CSVVRGAWGTEAFF	TGCAGCGTTGTCCGGGGGGCTTGGGGTACTGAAGCTTTCTTT
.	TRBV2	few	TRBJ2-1	CASFDNEQFF	TGTGCCAGCTTTGACAATGAGCAGTTCTTC
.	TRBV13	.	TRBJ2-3	CASGSARGLSTDTQYF	TGTGCCAGCGGCTCCGCGCGGGGTCTTAGCACAGATACGCAGTATTTT
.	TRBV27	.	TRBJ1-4	CASSLQRLGSTEGTNEKLFF	TGTGCCAGCAGTTTACAACGCCTTGGCTCAACCGAGGGGACTAATGAAAAACTGTTTTTT
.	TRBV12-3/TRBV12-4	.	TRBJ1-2	CASSLRAGWNYGYTF	TGTGCCAGCAGTTTAAGGGCAGGGTGGAACTATGGCTACACCTTC
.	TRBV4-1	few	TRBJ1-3	CASSQDIMDSGNTIYF	TGCGCCAGCAGCCAAGATATAATGGACTCTGGAAACACCATATATTTT
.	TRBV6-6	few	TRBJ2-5	CASRAGTSETQYF	TGTGCCAGCAGGGCCGGGACGAGCGAGACCCAGTACTTC
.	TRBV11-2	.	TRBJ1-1	CASRGGGSGTEAFF	TGTGCCAGCAGGGGGGGCGGCTCGGGTACTGAAGCTTTCTTT
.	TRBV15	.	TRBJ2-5	CATSRDHLGPLETQYF	TGTGCCACCAGCAGAGATCATCTGGGGCCCCTTGAGACCCAGTACTTC